This T cell receptor beta chain was retrieved from a study of blood T cell repertoires in COVID-19. The V end was cut by 1 base, the J end by 5 bases, with 17 bases between. From germline, CDR1 is SGHTA and CDR2 FQGNSA. The length of the CDR3 is 16 residues. Produced via immunoSEQ multiplex PCR; TCRdb's table is partial and in-frame only. The data contain approximately 200,000 clones, roughly four fifths of them singletons. The TCR was taken from a middle-aged man who had recovered from COVID-19. The rearrangement uses TRBV7-2 and TRBJ1-2; D is undetermined. Sequencing used PBMCs or T cells enriched from blood (not recorded which). In DNA form, the CDR3 reads TGTGCCAGCAGCTTAGTAGTGACAACCACCTTTTATGGCTACACCTTC. This sequence encodes CASSLVVTTTFYGYTF.